One TCR beta chain is described in this entry. Punch biopsies of lesional scalp, plus peripheral blood, were taken from alopecia areata patients. This entry is derived from a study of CD8+ T cells in alopecia areata. RNA was extracted and reverse transcribed into cDNA as the sequencing template. TCRdb keeps only in-frame clones here, not all; method: immunoSEQ multiplex PCR. Seen here are approximately 12,000 clones, around three fifths observed once, and the top ten hold about an eighth. The V and J ends lost 1 base and 5 bases, in that order; junction bases with no gene match: 8. This CDR3 has 16 amino acids. Germline values: CDR1 LNHNV, CDR2 YYDKDF (reference sequence).

Sequencing used skin. The TCR sequence derives from a human donor with alopecia areata. The V call is TRBV15, the J call TRBJ2-1, with 7 bases that match TRBD2. The CDR3 protein is CATSRGELATDNEQFF. In DNA form, the CDR3 reads TGTGCCACCAGCAGAGGAGAACTAGCGACCGACAATGAGCAGTTCTTC.